The present T cell receptor (beta chain) was sequenced within a study of T cells in localized non-small cell lung cancer. V shed 5 bases, J shed 8 bases, and the junction held 11 bases outside the gene matches. This CDR3 is built from 14 residues. The germline gives CDR1 SGHRS, CDR2 YFSETQ. Data came from immunoSEQ multiplex PCR; TCRdb stores just in-frame clones and leaves some out. The repertoire holds approximately 83,000 clones, roughly 93% seen once, with roughly 4.3% in the top ten. Sample: PBMCs, taken before any cancer treatment. The sequence came from a woman between 35 and 70 years old with stage II squamous cell lung carcinoma. The chain links TRBV5-1 to TRBJ1-2; TRBD1 agrees at 8 bases. Here the CDR3 reads CASRIGQGTRGYTF. CDR3 DNA sequence: TGCGCCAGCAGAATTGGACAGGGCACGAGGGGCTACACCTTC.